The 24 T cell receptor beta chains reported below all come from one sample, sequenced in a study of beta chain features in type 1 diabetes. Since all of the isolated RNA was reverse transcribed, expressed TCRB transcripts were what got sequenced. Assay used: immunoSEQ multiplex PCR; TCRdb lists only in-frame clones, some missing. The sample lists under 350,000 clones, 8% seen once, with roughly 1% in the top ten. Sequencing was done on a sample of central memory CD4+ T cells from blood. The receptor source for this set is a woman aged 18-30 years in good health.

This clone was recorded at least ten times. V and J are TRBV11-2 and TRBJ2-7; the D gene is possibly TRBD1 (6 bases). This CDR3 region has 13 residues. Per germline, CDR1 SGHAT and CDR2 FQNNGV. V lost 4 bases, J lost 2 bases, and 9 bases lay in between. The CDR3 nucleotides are TGTGCCAGCAGCTGGAGGACAGCCTACGAGCAGTACTTC. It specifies CASSWRTAYEQYF.

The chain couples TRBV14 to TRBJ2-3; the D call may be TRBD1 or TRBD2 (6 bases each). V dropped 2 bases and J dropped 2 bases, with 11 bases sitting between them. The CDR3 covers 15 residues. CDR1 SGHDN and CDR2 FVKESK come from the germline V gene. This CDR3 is CASSQSRGHTDTQYF. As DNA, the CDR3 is TGTGCCAGCAGCCAATCCCGGGGGCACACAGATACGCAGTATTTT.

The CDR3 region is CASSSQGAGGTEAFF. The CDR3 DNA follows: TGTGCCAGCAGCTCACAAGGGGCGGGGGGAACTGAAGCTTTCTTT. The rearrangement links TRBV5-4 to TRBJ1-1; tentative D call: TRBD1 (5 bases). CDR3 length: 15 residues. Trimming shortened V by 3 bases and J by 5 bases, and 17 bases separated the two germline ends. The germline gives CDR1 SGHNT, CDR2 YYREEE (reference sequence). The full variable domain, its missing parts supplied by reference TRBV5-4 and TRBJ1-1, is ETGVTQSPTHLIKTRGQQVTLRCSSQSGHNTVSWYQQALGQGPQFIFQYYREEENGRGNFPPRFSGLQFPNYSSELNVNALELDDSALYLCASSSQGAGGTEAFFGQGTRLTVV.

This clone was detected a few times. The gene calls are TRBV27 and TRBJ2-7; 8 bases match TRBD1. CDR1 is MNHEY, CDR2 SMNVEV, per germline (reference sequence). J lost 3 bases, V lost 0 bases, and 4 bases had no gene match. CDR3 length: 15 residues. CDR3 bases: TGTGCCAGCAGTTTATCGCTGGACAGGGACTACGAGCAGTACTTC. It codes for CASSLSLDRDYEQYF.

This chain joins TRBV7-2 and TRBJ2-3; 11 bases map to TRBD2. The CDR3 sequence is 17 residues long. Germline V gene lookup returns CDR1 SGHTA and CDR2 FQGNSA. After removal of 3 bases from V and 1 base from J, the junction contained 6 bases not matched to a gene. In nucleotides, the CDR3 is TGTGCCAGCAGCTTTAGCGGGAGGGCCCGGGGCACAGATACGCAGTATTTT. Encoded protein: CASSFSGRARGTDTQYF. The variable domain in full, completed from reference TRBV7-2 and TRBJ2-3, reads GAGVSQSPSNKVTEKGKDVELRCDPISGHTALYWYRQSLGQGLEFLIYFQGNSAPDKSGLPSDRFSAERTGGSVSTLTIQRTQQEDSAVYLCASSFSGRARGTDTQYFGPGTRLTVL.

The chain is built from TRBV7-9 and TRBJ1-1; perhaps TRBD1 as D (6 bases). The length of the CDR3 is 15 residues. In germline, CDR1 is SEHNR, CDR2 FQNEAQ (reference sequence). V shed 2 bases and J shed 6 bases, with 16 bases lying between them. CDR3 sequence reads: CASSLNSGDLSEAFF. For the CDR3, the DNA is TGTGCCAGCAGCTTAAATTCAGGGGATCTCTCTGAAGCTTTCTTT.

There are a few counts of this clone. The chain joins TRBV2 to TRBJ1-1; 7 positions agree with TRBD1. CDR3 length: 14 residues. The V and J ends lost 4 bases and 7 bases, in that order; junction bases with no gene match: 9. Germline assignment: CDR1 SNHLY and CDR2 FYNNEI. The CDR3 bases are TGTGCCAGCAGTGGAAGCCCAGGGGGTGGTGAAGCTTTCTTT. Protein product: CASSGSPGGGEAFF.

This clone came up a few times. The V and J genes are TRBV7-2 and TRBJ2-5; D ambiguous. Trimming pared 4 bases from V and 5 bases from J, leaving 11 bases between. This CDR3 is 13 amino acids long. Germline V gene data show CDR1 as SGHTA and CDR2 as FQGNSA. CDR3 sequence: CASSSFRSETQYF. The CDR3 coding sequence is TGTGCCAGCAGCTCCTTTCGCAGCGAGACCCAGTACTTC.

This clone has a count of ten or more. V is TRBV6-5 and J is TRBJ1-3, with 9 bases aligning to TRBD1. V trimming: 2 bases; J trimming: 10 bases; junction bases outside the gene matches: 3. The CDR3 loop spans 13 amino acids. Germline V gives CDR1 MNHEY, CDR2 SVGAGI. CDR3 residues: CASSYGGQGTIYF. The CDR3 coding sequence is TGTGCCAGCAGTTACGGGGGACAGGGAACCATATATTTT.

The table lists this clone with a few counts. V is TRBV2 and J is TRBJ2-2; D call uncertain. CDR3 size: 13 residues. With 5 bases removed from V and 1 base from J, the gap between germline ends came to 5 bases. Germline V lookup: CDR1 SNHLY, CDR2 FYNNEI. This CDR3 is CASSTRNTGELFF. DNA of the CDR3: TGTGCCAGCAGTACAAGGAACACCGGGGAGCTGTTTTTT.

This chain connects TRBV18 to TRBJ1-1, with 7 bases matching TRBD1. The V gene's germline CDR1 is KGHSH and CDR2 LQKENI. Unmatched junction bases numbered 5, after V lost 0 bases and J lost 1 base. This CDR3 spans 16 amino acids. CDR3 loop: CASSPPPRGENTEAFF. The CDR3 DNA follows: TGTGCCAGCTCACCACCACCCAGGGGGGAGAACACTGAAGCTTTCTTT. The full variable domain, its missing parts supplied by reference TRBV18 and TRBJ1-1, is NAGVMQNPRHLVRRRGQEARLRCSPMKGHSHVYWYRQLPEEGLKFMVYLQKENIIDESGMPKERFSAEFPKEGPSILRIQQVVRGDSAAYFCASSPPPRGENTEAFFGQGTRLTVV.

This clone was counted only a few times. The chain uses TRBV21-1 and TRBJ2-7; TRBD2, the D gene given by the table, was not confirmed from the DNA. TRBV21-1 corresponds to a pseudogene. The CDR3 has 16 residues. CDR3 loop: CASSNGETEDNYEQYV. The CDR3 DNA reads TGTGCCAGCAGCAACGGAGAGACGGAGGATAACTACGAGCAGTACGTC.

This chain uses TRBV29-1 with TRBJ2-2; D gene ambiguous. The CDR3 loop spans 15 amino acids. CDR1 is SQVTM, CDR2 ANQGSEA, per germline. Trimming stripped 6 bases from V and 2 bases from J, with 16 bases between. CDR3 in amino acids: CSVQGRASNTGELFF. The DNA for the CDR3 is TGCAGCGTCCAAGGGCGAGCGTCCAACACCGGGGAGCTGTTTTTT.

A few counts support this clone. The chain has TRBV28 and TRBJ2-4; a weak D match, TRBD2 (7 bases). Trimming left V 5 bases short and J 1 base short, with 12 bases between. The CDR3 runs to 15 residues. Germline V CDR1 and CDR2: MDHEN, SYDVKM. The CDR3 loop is CASSPGGWAKNIQYF. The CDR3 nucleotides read TGTGCCAGCAGTCCGGGGGGCTGGGCCAAAAACATTCAGTACTTC.

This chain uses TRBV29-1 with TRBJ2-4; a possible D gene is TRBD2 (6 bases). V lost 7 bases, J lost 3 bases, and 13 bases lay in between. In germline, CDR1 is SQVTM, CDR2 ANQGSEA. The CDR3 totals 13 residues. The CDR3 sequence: CSARGVGKNIQYF. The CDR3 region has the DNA TGCAGCGCCCGCGGGGTTGGCAAAAACATTCAGTACTTC.

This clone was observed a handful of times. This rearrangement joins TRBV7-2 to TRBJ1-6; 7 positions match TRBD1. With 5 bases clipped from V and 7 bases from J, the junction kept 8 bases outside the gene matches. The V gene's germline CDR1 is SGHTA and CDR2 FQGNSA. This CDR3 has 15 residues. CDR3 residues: CASSQPGQHNSPLHF. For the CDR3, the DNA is TGTGCCAGCAGCCAACCGGGACAGCACAATTCACCCCTCCACTTT.

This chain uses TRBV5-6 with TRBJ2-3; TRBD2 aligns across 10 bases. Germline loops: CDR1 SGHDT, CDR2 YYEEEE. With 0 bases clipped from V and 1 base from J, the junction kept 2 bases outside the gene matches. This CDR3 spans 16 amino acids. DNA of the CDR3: TGTGCCAGCAGCTTGGAGCTAGCGGGGGGCACAGATACGCAGTATTTT. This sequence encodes CASSLELAGGTDTQYF.

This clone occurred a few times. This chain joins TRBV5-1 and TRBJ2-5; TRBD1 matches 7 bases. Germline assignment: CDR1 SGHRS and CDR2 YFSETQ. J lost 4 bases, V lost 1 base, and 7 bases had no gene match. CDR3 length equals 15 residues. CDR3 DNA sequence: TGCGCCAGCAGCTTGTCGGCAGGGGGACGAGAGACCCAGTACTTC. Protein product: CASSLSAGGRETQYF.

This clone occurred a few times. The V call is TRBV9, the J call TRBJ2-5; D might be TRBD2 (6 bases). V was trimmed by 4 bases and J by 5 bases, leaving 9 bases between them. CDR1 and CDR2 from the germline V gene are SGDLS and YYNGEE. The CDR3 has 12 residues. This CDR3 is CASSLSGETQYF. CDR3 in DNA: TGTGCCAGCAGCCTAAGCGGGGAGACCCAGTACTTC.

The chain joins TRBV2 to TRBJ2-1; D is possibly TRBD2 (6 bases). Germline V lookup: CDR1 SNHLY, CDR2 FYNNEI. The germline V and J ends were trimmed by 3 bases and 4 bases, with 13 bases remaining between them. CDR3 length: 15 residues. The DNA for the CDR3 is TGTGCCAGCAGTGATCGGGGGTTTCCGTACAATGAGCAGTTCTTC. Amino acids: CASSDRGFPYNEQFF.

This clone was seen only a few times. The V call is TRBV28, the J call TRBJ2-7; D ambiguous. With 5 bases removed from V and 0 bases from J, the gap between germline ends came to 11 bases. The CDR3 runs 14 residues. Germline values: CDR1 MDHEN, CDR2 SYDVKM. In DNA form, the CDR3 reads TGTGCCAGCAGTCCCGTAACCCCCTCCTACGAGCAGTACGTC. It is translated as CASSPVTPSYEQYV.

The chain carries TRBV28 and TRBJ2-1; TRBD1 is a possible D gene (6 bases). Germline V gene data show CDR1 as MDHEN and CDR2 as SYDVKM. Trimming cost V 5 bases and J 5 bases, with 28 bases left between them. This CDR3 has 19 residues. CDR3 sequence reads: CASSHNSNYGQFFDNEQFF. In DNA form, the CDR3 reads TGTGCCAGCAGTCACAACTCCAATTACGGACAGTTTTTTGACAATGAGCAGTTCTTC.

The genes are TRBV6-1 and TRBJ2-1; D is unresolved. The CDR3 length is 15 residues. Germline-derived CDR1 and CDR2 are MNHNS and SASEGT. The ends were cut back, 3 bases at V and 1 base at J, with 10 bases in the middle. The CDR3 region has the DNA TGTGCCAGCAGTGAGATTAGGCTATCCTACAATGAGCAGTTCTTC. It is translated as CASSEIRLSYNEQFF.

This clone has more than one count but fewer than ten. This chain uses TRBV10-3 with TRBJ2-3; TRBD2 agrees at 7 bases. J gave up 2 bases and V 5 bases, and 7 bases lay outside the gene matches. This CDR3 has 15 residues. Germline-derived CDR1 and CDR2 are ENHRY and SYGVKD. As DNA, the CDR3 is TGTGCCATCAGTCCTAGCGGAGCGCCCACAGATACGCAGTATTTT. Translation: CAISPSGAPTDTQYF.